The following is a T cell receptor (beta chain) sequence with its context. Profiling relied on immunoSEQ multiplex PCR, and the TCRdb table lists in-frame clones only, not all of them. The table lists under 130,000 clones, roughly 92% of them singletons. The data belong to a study of T cell changes during pregnancy in multiple sclerosis. The CDR3 covers 15 residues. J gave up 4 bases and V 5 bases, and 6 bases lay outside the gene matches. Germline-derived CDR1 and CDR2 are MNHEY and SVGAGI. The TCR comes from a female donor with multiple sclerosis, enrolled in a pregnancy study. The sequencing used peripheral blood, collected after pregnancy. This rearrangement joins TRBV6-5 to TRBJ2-1, with 9 bases matching TRBD2. The CDR3 nucleotides read TGTGCCAGCAGTCCTCGGACTAGCGAGTACAATGAGCAGTTCTTC. It codes for CASSPRTSEYNEQFF.